These T cell receptor beta chains were read from a single sample in a study of T cells in Graves' hyperthyroidism and ophthalmopathy. In TCRdb, the multiplex PCR reads were re-called with MiXCR into one record per CDR3 protein. Found here are 250,000 to 350,000 distinct CDR3 sequences, around 17% of them singletons; the top ten hold approximately 31%. Sample: blood. The receptors here all came from a man aged 30-40 years with Graves' hyperthyroidism. Each CDR3 is given with its conserved first and last residue. The order of the fields is clone size, D gene, J gene, V gene, CDR3 DNA, CDR3 protein. D genes are given only for firm matches. Only some rows state a clone size, as once, few, many or a class for expanded clones.

>many|.|TRBJ1-4|TRBV12-3/TRBV12-4
TGTGCCAGCAGGCATCGCGGCGGGGCTAATGAAAAACTGTTTTTT
CASRHRGGANEKLFF
>.|TRBD2|TRBJ2-1|TRBV27
TGTGCCAGCAGTTTATTACCGACTAGCGGGAGGGCCTTAAATGAGCAGTTCTTC
CASSLLPTSGRALNEQFF
>many|.|TRBJ1-1|TRBV11-2
TGTGCCAGCAGCTTAAGGCAGGGGAACACTGAAGCTTTCTTT
CASSLRQGNTEAFF
>.|.|TRBJ2-7|TRBV30
TGTGCCTGGGACCGGACAGCCAACTACGAGCAGTACTTC
CAWDRTANYEQYF
>few|.|TRBJ1-1|TRBV2
TGTGCCATCCCCGACTTGGGGGGTCGCAGGTCCACTGAAGCTTTCTTT
CAIPDLGGRRSTEAFF
>few|.|TRBJ1-5|TRBV27
TGTGCCAGCAGTCCCCTTGACAGTGACAATCAGCCCCAGCATTTT
CASSPLDSDNQPQHF
>many|.|TRBJ1-5|TRBV11-2
TGTGCCAGCAGCTTAGAAGGAGTCCTTCTGCGGCCCCAGCATTTT
CASSLEGVLLRPQHF
>many|TRBD2|TRBJ2-5|TRBV7-9
TGTGCCAGCAGCCGGGGTAGCGGGAGTGAGACCCAGTACTTC
CASSRGSGSETQYF
>few|.|TRBJ1-1|TRBV7-2
TGTGCCAGCTCACCATGGGGACGTATGAACACTGAAGCTTTCTTT
CASSPWGRMNTEAFF
>.|.|TRBJ1-5|TRBV20-1
TGCAGTGCTAGAGATCGGCGGCGGGGGAGTGGTCAGCCCCAGCATTTT
CSARDRRRGSGQPQHF
>few|TRBD2|TRBJ2-7|TRBV24-1
TGTGCCACCAGTGATGGTGGGGCGGGGGGTGAGCAGTACTTC
CATSDGGAGGEQYF
>many|TRBD1|TRBJ1-1|TRBV28
TGTGCCAGCAGTGGACAGGGCTCTGAAGCTTTCTTT
CASSGQGSEAFF
>many|TRBD1|TRBJ1-2|TRBV10-3
TGTGCCATCAGTGAAAGACAGGGGGACAACTATGGCTACACCTTC
CAISERQGDNYGYTF
>many|.|TRBJ2-5|TRBV6-2/TRBV6-3
TGTGCCAGCAGTTACCTTCAGGTCACGGAGACCCAGTACTTC
CASSYLQVTETQYF
>.|TRBD2|TRBJ2-1|TRBV4-1
TGCGCCAGCAGCCAAGAAAGTGGGACTAGCGGGATTTCCAATGAGCAGTTCTTC
CASSQESGTSGISNEQFF
>few|.|TRBJ1-5|TRBV10-3
TGTGCCATCCGTTCAGGAAATCAGCCCCAGCATTTT
CAIRSGNQPQHF
>many|.|TRBJ2-7|TRBV19
TGTGCCAGTAGTACAAACAGTGCCCGGGTCTACGAGCAGTACTTC
CASSTNSARVYEQYF
>many|.|TRBJ2-7|TRBV20-1
TGCAGTGCTGGCCCAACCGTCGAGCAGTACTTC
CSAGPTVEQYF
>many|.|TRBJ1-5|TRBV12-3/TRBV12-4
TGTGCCAGCAGTTCCACTACCGATCAGCCCCAGCATTTT
CASSSTTDQPQHF
>.|.|TRBJ2-5|TRBV9
TGTGCCAGCAGCGTAGTCAATGGAGAGACCCAGTACTTC
CASSVVNGETQYF
>.|.|TRBJ2-5|TRBV5-1
TGCGCCAGCAGCCCTCGTTCTCCCCCGGAGGGGACCCAGTACTTC
CASSPRSPPEGTQYF
>.|TRBD1|TRBJ2-7|TRBV2
TGTGCCAGCAGGGACAGGGGGGGCGAGCAGTACTTC
CASRDRGGEQYF
>.|.|TRBJ1-1|TRBV9
TGTGCCAGCAGCGTTAGAGTCACAGCCCTTGAAGCTTTCTTT
CASSVRVTALEAFF
>.|.|TRBJ2-3|TRBV4-1
TGCGCCAGCAGCCAAGAGAGACAGGAGGGCCCCCTAATCGATACGCAGTATTTT
CASSQERQEGPLIDTQYF
>.|TRBD2|TRBJ2-7|TRBV3-1
TGTGCCAGCAGCCAATGGGGGGGTGGATACGAGCAGTACTTC
CASSQWGGGYEQYF
>many|.|TRBJ1-2|TRBV2
TGTGCCAGCAGCATCCAAGGGACCCCGGGTGATGGCTACACCTTC
CASSIQGTPGDGYTF
>many|.|TRBJ2-1|TRBV5-6
TGTGCCAGCAGCTTGGGTATCGTACCGGGAAATGAGCAGTTCTTC
CASSLGIVPGNEQFF
>.|.|TRBJ2-7|TRBV4-1
TGCGCCAGCAGCCAAGATTGGGCAGGGTTAATGGGCGAGCAGTACTTC
CASSQDWAGLMGEQYF
>few|.|TRBJ2-1|TRBV6-1
TGTGCCAGCAGTGAATTGGGTAAGTCCCGGCCCTACAATGAGCAGTTCTTC
CASSELGKSRPYNEQFF
>many|.|TRBJ2-7|TRBV20-1
TGCAGTGCCCATACCCAGGGCACCTACGAGCAGTACTTC
CSAHTQGTYEQYF
>many|TRBD1|TRBJ2-5|TRBV2
TGTGCCAGTAGGGACAGGAGTTTCCAAGAGACCCAGTACTTC
CASRDRSFQETQYF
>many|.|TRBJ1-2|TRBV6-1
TGTGCCAGCAGTCCTGACCGAATAGGCTACACCTTC
CASSPDRIGYTF
>few|.|TRBJ1-1|TRBV29-1
TGCAGCGTTTACCCCATGACCGGACGGGCTTTCTTT
CSVYPMTGRAFF
>once|TRBD2|TRBJ2-1|TRBV19
TGTGCCAGTAGTATATACCTGAGCGGGAGAGGCAATGAGCAGTTCTTC
CASSIYLSGRGNEQFF
>once|TRBD1|TRBJ1-4|TRBV7-9
TGTGCCAGCAGTCGGGGACAGGGTAGCGAAAAACTGTTTTTT
CASSRGQGSEKLFF
>.|.|TRBJ2-1|TRBV15
TGTGCCACCAGCCTTCGGGGTAACGAGTTCTTC
CATSLRGNEFF
>many|.|TRBJ1-1|TRBV2
TGTGCCAGCAGTATGAGGAACACTGAAGCTTTCTTT
CASSMRNTEAFF
>many|.|TRBJ2-7|TRBV10-3
TGTGCCATCAATGGCGGATCCTACGAGCAGTACTTC
CAINGGSYEQYF
>many|.|TRBJ1-1|TRBV7-3
TGTGCCAGCAGCTCCATGCAGAACACTGAAGCTTTCTTT
CASSSMQNTEAFF
>few|.|TRBJ1-5|TRBV5-1
TGCGCCAGCAGCTTGTTCCCGGCGGGGGTGGATAGCAATCAGCCCCAGCATTTT
CASSLFPAGVDSNQPQHF
>many|.|TRBJ2-1|TRBV11-2
TGTGCCAGCAGCTCCGAAGGCTCTAGGAATGAGCAGTTCTTC
CASSSEGSRNEQFF
>once|.|TRBJ2-2|TRBV2
TGTGCCAGCACTTCTTTTCCCGGCTGGAACACCGGGGAGCTGTTTTTT
CASTSFPGWNTGELFF
>many|.|TRBJ2-5|TRBV28
TGTGCCAGCAGTTACCCCCGGGGAGTTTATCCGGGAGAGACCCAGTACTTC
CASSYPRGVYPGETQYF
>few|.|TRBJ1-3|TRBV12-3/TRBV12-4
TGTGCCAGCAGACAGGGTGGACAATCTGGAAACACCATATATTTT
CASRQGGQSGNTIYF
>few|.|TRBJ1-2|TRBV5-5
TGTGCCAGCAGCTCAGGACCGGGAGTGGGCTACACCTTC
CASSSGPGVGYTF
>many|TRBD1|TRBJ2-1|TRBV20-1
TGCAGTGCTAGCCCATCGGAGGGGGACAGGCGGGTTGAGCAGTTCTTC
CSASPSEGDRRVEQFF
>.|.|TRBJ2-6|TRBV12-3/TRBV12-4
TGTGCCAGCAGTTTTTGGGGGTTGAGAGGGGCCAACGTCCTGACTTTC
CASSFWGLRGANVLTF
>few|TRBD1|TRBJ2-5|TRBV20-1
TGCAGTGCTAGAGTAAACGTCGGGGACAGGGTAAACTTC
CSARVNVGDRVNF
>many|.|TRBJ1-5|TRBV28
TGTGCCAGTATGGGAGGGAATAGCAATCAGCCCCAGCATTTT
CASMGGNSNQPQHF
>many|.|TRBJ1-1|TRBV18
TGTGCCAGCTCACCAGAAGGGACGGAGAACACTGAAGCTTTCTTT
CASSPEGTENTEAFF